This TCR beta chain was captured in a study of T cell responses to AZD1222 COVID-19 vaccine. Clones were sequenced by immunoSEQ multiplex PCR, and TCRdb holds only the in-frame ones, with some missing. The repertoire consists of 120,000 or so clones, with roughly 92% occurring once and the leading ten covering 2% to 2.5%. Whole-study results and caveats: Spike-wide vaccine-associated CD4 TCRs dominated at 160-218 and 743-854. Baseline seropositives among AZD1222 recipients totaled only five to seven. Clonal diversity may have been underestimated, and the donors were mostly white British, with more females than males. Within unmutated variant regions lay the reported targets of nearly half of spike-specific TCRs.

Of note for this clone: The antigen is unknown.

The J segment lost 2 bases and the V segment lost 0 bases, leaving 8 bases of the junction unmatched. Germline V gene sequence: CDR1 LGHNA, CDR2 YNFKEQ. This CDR3 has 18 residues. Specimen: peripheral blood, collected 28 days after the second AZD1222 dose. The chain links TRBV4-2 to TRBJ2-5, with 11 bases lining up with TRBD2. The clonotype originates from an adult who received the AZD1222 COVID-19 vaccine. In DNA form, the CDR3 reads TGTGCCAGCAGCCAAGAGATTAGCGGGGGGGCAGAACAAGAGACCCAGTACTTC. Translation gives CASSQEISGGAEQETQYF.